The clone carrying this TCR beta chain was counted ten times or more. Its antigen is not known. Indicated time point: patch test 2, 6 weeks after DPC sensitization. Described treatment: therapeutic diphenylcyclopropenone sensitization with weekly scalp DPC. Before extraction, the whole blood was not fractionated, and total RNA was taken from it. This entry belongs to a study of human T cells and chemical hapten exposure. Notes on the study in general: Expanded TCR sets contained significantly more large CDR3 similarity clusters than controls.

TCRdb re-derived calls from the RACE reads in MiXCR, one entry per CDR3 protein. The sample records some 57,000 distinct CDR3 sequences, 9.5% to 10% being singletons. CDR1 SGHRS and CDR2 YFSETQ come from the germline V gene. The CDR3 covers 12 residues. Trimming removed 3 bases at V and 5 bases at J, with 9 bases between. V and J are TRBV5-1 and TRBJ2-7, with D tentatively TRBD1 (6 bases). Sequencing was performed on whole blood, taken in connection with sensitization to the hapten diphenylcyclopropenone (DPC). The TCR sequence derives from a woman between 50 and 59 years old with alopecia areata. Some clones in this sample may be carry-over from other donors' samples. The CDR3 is CASSWTANEQYF. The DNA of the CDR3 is TGCGCCAGCAGCTGGACAGCCAACGAGCAGTACTTC.